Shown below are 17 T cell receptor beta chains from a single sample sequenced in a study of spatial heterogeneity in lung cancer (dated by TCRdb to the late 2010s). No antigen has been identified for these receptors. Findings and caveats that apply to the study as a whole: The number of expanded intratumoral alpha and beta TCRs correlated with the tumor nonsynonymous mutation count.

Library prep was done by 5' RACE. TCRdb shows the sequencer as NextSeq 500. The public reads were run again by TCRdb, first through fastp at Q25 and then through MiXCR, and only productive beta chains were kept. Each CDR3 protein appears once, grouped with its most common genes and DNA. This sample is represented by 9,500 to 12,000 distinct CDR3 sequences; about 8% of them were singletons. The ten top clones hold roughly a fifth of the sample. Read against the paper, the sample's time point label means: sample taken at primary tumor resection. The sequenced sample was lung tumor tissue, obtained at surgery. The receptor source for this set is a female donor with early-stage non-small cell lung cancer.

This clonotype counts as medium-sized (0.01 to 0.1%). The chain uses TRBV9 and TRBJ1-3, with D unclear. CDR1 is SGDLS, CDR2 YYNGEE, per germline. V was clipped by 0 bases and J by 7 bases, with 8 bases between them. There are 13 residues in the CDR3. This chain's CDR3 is CASSVASGNTIYF. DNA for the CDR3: TGTGCCAGCAGCGTAGCATCAGGCAACACCATATATTTT.

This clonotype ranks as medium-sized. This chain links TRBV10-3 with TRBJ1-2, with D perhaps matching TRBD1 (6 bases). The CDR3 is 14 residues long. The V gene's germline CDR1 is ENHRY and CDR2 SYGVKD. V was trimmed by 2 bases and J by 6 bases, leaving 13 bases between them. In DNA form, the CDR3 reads TGTGCCATCAGTGAGCGCAGGGGAGATAATGGCTACACCTTC. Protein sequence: CAISERRGDNGYTF.

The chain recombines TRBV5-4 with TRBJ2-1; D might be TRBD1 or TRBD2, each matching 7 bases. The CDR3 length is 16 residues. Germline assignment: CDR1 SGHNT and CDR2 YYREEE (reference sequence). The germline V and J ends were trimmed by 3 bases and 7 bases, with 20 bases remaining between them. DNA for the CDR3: TGTGCCAGCAGCTCCCAGGGAGGGGGCGGTCGGAATGAGCAGTTCTTC. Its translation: CASSSQGGGGRNEQFF.

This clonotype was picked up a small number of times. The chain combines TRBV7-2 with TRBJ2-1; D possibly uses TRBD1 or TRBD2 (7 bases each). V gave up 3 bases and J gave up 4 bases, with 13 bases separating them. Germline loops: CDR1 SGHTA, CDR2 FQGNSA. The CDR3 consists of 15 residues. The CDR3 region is CASSFRQGGYNEQFF. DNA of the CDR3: TGTGCCAGCAGCTTCAGACAGGGAGGGTACAATGAGCAGTTCTTC.

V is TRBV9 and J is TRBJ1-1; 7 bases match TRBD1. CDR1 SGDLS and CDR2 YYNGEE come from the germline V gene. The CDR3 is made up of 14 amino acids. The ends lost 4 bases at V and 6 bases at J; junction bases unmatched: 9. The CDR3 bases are TGTGCCAGCAGCCAAACCACAGGGGCAGCTGAAGCTTTCTTT. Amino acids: CASSQTTGAAEAFF.

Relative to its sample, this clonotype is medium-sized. DNA of the CDR3: TGTGCCAGCAGCTTGGTGATCACGAACACCGGGGAGCTGTTTTTT. Protein: CASSLVITNTGELFF. The chain links TRBV5-5 to TRBJ2-2; the D is unclear. Looked up from germline, CDR1 is SGHKS and CDR2 is YYEKEE (reference sequence). The CDR3 is 15 amino acids. V was trimmed by 0 bases and J by 0 bases, leaving 6 bases between them.

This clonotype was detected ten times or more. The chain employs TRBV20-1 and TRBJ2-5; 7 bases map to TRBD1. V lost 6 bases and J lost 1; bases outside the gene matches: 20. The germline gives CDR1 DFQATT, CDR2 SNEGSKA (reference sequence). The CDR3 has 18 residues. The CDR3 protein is CSAPVHPQTGPAQETQYF. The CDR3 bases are TGCAGTGCCCCAGTGCACCCACAGACAGGGCCCGCCCAAGAGACCCAGTACTTC.

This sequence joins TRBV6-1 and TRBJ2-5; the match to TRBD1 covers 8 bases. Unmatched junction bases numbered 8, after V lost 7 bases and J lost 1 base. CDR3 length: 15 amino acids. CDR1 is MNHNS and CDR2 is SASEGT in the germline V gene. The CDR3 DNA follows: TGTGCCAGCACCCGGACAGGGAATGGCCAAGAGACCCAGTACTTC. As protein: CASTRTGNGQETQYF.

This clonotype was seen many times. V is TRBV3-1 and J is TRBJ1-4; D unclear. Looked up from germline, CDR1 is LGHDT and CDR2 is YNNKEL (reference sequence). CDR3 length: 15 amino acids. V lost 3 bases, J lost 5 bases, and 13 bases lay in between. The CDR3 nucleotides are TGTGCCAGCAGCCAGGACCCACGTCCCAATGAAAAACTGTTTTTT. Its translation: CASSQDPRPNEKLFF. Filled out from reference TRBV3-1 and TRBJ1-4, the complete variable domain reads DTAVSQTPKYLVTQMGNDKSIKCEQNLGHDTMYWYKQDSKKFLKIMFSYNNKELIINETVPNRFSPKSPDKAHLNLHINSLELGDSAVYFCASSQDPRPNEKLFFGSGTQLSVL.

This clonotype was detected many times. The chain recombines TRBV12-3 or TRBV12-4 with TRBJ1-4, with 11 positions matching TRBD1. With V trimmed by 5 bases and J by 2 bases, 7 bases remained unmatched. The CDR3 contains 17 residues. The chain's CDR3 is CASSPGTGGATNEKLFF. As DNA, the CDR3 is TGTGCCAGCAGTCCAGGGACAGGGGGGGCGACTAATGAAAAACTGTTTTTT.

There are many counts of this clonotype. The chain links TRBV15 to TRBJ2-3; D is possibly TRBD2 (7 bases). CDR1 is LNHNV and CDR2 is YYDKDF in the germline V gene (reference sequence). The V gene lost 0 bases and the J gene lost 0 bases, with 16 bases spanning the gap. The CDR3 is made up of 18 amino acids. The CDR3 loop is CATSRDRPGGRSTDTQYF. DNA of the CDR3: TGTGCCACCAGCAGAGATCGGCCGGGGGGCCGCAGCACAGATACGCAGTATTTT.

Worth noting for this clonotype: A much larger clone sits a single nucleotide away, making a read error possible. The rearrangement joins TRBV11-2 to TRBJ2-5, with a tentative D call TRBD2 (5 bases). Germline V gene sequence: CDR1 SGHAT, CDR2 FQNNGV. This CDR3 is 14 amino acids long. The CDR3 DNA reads TGTACCAGCAGCTCTACCGGGATCCAAGAGACCCAGTACTTC. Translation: CTSSSTGIQETQYF.

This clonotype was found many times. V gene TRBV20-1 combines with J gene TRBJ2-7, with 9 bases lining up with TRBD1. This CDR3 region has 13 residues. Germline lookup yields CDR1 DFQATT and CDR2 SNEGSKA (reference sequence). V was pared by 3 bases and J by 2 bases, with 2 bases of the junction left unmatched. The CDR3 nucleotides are TGCAGTGCTAGGGGACAGGGAACCTACGAGCAGTACTTC. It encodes CSARGQGTYEQYF.

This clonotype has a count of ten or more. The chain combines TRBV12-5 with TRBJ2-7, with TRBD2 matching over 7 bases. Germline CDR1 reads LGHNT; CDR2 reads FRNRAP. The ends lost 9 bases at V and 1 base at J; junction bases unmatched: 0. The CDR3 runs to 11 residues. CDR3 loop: CASGGSYEQYF. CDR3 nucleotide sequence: TGTGCTAGCGGGGGGTCCTACGAGCAGTACTTC.

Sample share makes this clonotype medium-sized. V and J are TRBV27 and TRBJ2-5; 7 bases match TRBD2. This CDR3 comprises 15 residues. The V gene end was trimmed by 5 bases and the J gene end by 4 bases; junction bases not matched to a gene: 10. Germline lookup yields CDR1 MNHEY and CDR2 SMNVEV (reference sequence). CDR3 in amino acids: CASSPVGERGETQYF. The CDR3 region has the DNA TGTGCCAGCAGTCCAGTAGGGGAGCGGGGAGAGACCCAGTACTTC.

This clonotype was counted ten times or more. The CDR3 loop reads CATTWRGKNTGELFF. CDR3 nucleotides: TGTGCCACGACGTGGCGGGGGAAAAACACCGGGGAGCTGTTTTTT. J is TRBJ2-2 and V is TRBV7-9; 7 bases align to TRBD2. The CDR3 covers 15 residues. In germline, CDR1 is SEHNR, CDR2 FQNEAQ (reference sequence). Losses at the gene ends were 10 bases for V and 2 bases for J; bases not matched to a gene: 10.

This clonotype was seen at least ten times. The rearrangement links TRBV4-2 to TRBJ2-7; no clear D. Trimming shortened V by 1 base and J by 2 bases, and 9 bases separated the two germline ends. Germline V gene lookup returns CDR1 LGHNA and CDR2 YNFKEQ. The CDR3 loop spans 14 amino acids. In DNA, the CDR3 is TGTGCCAGCAGCCAAGTCCTCAATCCCTACGAGCAGTACTTC. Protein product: CASSQVLNPYEQYF.